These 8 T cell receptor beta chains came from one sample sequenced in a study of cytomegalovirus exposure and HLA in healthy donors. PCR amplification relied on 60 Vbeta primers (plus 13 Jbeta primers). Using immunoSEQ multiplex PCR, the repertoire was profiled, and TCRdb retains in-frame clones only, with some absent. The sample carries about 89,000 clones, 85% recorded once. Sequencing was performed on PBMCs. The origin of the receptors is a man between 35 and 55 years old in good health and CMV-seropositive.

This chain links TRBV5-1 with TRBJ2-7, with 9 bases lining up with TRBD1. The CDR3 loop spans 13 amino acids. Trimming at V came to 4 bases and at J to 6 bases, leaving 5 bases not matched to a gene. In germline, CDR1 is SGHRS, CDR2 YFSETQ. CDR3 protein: CASSMGQGGEQYF. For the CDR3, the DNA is TGCGCCAGCAGCATGGGACAGGGCGGCGAGCAGTACTTC.

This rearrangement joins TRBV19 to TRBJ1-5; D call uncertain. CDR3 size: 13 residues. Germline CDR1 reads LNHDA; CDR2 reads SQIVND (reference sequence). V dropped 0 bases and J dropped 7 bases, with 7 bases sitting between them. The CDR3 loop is CASSIDLRQPQHF. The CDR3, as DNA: TGTGCCAGTAGTATAGACCTGAGGCAGCCCCAGCATTTT.

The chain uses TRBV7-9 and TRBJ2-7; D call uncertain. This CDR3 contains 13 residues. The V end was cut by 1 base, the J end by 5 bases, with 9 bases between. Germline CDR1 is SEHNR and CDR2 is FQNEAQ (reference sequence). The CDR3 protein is CASSLVLGHEQYF. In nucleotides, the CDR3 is TGTGCCAGCAGCTTAGTCCTAGGTCACGAGCAGTACTTC.

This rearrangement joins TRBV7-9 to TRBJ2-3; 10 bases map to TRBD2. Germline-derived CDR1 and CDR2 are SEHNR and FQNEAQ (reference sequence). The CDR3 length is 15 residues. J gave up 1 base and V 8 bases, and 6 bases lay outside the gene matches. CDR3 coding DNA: TGTGCCAGCTCGCTAGCGGGAGAAGGCACAGATACGCAGTATTTT. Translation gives CASSLAGEGTDTQYF.

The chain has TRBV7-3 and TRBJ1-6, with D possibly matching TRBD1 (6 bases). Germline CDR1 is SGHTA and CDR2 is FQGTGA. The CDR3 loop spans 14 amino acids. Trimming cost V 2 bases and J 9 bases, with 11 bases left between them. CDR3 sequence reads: CASSLAPGVSPLHF. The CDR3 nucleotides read TGTGCCAGCAGCTTAGCCCCAGGGGTTTCACCCCTCCACTTT.

The DNA of the CDR3 is TGTGCCAGCAGTCCCGGGACAGGGAAAAGGGAGCTGTTTTTT. Translating gives CASSPGTGKRELFF. The chain couples TRBV6-1 to TRBJ2-2; 9 nucleotides agree with TRBD1. Germline lookup yields CDR1 MNHNS and CDR2 SASEGT. The CDR3 runs to 14 residues. Trimming removed 5 bases from V and 9 bases from J; junction bases left unmatched: 7.

The CDR3 sequence: CASSSGQGISGELFF. The CDR3 coding sequence is TGTGCCAGCAGCTCGGGACAGGGGATATCCGGGGAGCTGTTTTTT. The chain is built from TRBV7-9 and TRBJ2-2; 10 bases match TRBD1. Germline values: CDR1 SEHNR, CDR2 FQNEAQ (reference sequence). V trimming: 4 bases; J trimming: 6 bases; junction bases outside the gene matches: 5. The CDR3 runs 15 residues.

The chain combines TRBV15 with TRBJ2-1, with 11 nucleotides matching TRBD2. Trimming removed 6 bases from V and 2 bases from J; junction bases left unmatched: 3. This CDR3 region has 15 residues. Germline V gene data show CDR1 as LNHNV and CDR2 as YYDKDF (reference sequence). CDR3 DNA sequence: TGTGCCACCAGTTTACTAGCGGGAGCCTACAATGAGCAGTTCTTC. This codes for CATSLLAGAYNEQFF. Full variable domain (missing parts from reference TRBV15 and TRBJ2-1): DAMVIQNPRYQVTQFGKPVTLSCSQTLNHNVMYWYQQKSSQAPKLLFHYYDKDFNNEADTPDNFQSRRPNTSFCFLDIRSPGLGDTAMYLCATSLLAGAYNEQFFGPGTRLTVL.